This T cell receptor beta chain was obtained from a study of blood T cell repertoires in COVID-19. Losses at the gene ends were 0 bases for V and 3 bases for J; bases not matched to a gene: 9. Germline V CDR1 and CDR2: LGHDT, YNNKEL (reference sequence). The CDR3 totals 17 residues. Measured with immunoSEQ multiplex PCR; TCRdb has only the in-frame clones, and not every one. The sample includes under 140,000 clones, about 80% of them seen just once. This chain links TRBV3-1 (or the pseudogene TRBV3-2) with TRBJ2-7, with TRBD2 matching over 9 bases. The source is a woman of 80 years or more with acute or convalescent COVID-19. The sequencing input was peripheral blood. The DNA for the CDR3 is TGTGCCAGCAGCCAAGAGTTTAGCGGGGGAAAATTCTACGAGCAGTACTTC. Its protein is CASSQEFSGGKFYEQYF.